This T cell receptor (beta chain) came from a study of blood T cell repertoires in COVID-19 (dated by TCRdb to the early 2020s). In the study overall: The collaborator samples originated in the United States, Italy and Spain and spanned the acute and convalescent phases of COVID-19. The prospective study material was composed of cDNA or gDNA derived from T cells, B-cell-depleted T cells, or PBMCs. Deeply sampled blood TCRbeta repertoires from subjects exposed to, actively infected with, or recovered from COVID-19 were included in the dataset. A freely available public database, intended as a resource for researchers studying the immune response to SARS-CoV-2, is where the repertoires were released. Samples were obtained from the ongoing ImmuneRACE study (first 160 participants) and from 1,000 to 1,500 subjects provided by 6 global collaborators. Nearly every sample came with metadata listing a de-identified subject ID, COVID-19 status, age in years and sex. Where available, HLA class I and class II types were obtained from metadata supplied by the sample provider rather than from assay-based typing.

The immunoSEQ Assay, a bias-controlled multiplex PCR, was used to amplify TCRbeta CDR3 regions from genomic DNA. As for the authors' bioinformatics: The number of nucleated cells in each sample was estimated from the amplification of reference gene primers within the assay. Sequence reads were collapsed and filtered to measure the absolute abundance of every unique TCRbeta CDR3 rearrangement. Productive Simpson clonality was computed per sample as the square root of Simpson's diversity index over productive rearrangements. TCRdb limited this immuneACCESS table to in-frame rearrangements with V and J called. A share of clones is missing; checked studies link under half to unresolved V genes, and the rest is unexplained. The V and J calls and clone size come from that table; D and trimming were worked out from the DNA. The sample profile shows about 120,000 clones; about 88% of them were found once. The top ten clones comprise 4.6% of the sample.

Beyond this particular receptor, the publication reports: How much clinical and demographic metadata was included differed by source and by participant, and the metadata was provided uncurated.

One collaborating source in Seattle enrolled patients while the patients were actively infected and followed the patients over time throughout the course of disease. Collaborating institutions collected whole blood in K2EDTA tubes following their own protocols. For TCRbeta analysis, collaborators shipped samples in one of three forms: frozen whole blood, isolated PBMCs, or DNA extracted from either of those sample types. From its cysteine to its phenylalanine, the CDR3 spans 14 amino acids. The only DNA kept is the CDR3, 42 bases in frame from the first base. V trim: 4 bases; J trim: 2 bases; unmatched bases: 5. From the germline V gene (reference sequence), CDR1 is SEHNR and CDR2 is FQNEAQ. A remark on this clone: Its antigen has not been determined. The input lacks base qualities; no much larger clone sits a single base away.

The receptor comes from a man in his sixties with COVID-19, enrolled during active disease. Recombination linked TRBV7-9 to TRBJ2-7; the central 7 bases match TRBD1. Sequenced input: peripheral blood. The sequenced DNA: TGTGCCAGCAGCTCCGACAGGGCCGCCTACGAGCAGTACTTC. It translates to CASSSDRAAYEQYF.